These T cell receptor beta chains were read from a single sample in a study of T cell responses to AZD1222 COVID-19 vaccine. Assay used: immunoSEQ multiplex PCR; TCRdb lists only in-frame clones, some missing. Of roughly 150,000 clones listed, 92% are singletons. Source: peripheral blood, taken 28 days after the second AZD1222 dose. The receptors were gathered from an adult who received the AZD1222 COVID-19 vaccine. Each CDR3 is given with its conserved first and last residue. D genes are given only for firm matches. For some rows the clone size is stated as once, few or many, or as a class when expanded; others skip it.

abundance: .; v_gene: TRBV29-1; j_gene: TRBJ2-7; d_gene: TRBD1; CDR3nt: TGCAGCGTCCGAGACAGGGGGGGATACGAGCAGTACTTC; CDR3aa: CSVRDRGGYEQYF
abundance: .; v_gene: TRBV7-9; j_gene: TRBJ2-3; d_gene: .; CDR3nt: TGTGCCAGCAGCCCCGATACGCAGTATTTT; CDR3aa: CASSPDTQYF
abundance: .; v_gene: TRBV11-3; j_gene: TRBJ2-1; d_gene: TRBD1; CDR3nt: TGTGCCAGCAGCCCAGGGACAGGGTACAATGAGCAGTTCTTC; CDR3aa: CASSPGTGYNEQFF
abundance: .; v_gene: TRBV7-9; j_gene: TRBJ2-7; d_gene: .; CDR3nt: TGTGCCAGCAGCTCTTTGGACAGCCGCCCGCTCGTGCAGTACTTC; CDR3aa: CASSSLDSRPLVQYF
abundance: .; v_gene: TRBV6-6; j_gene: TRBJ1-1; d_gene: .; CDR3nt: TGTGCCAGCAGGGCCGGGAACACTGAAGCTTTCTTT; CDR3aa: CASRAGNTEAFF
abundance: .; v_gene: TRBV12-3/TRBV12-4; j_gene: TRBJ2-7; d_gene: TRBD1; CDR3nt: TGTGCCAGCAGCACCAGGGGGATCTACGAGCAGTACTTC; CDR3aa: CASSTRGIYEQYF
abundance: .; v_gene: TRBV4-2; j_gene: TRBJ1-3; d_gene: .; CDR3nt: TGTGCCAGCAGCCAAGATTTCGGGGGCGGTGGAAACACCATATATTTT; CDR3aa: CASSQDFGGGGNTIYF
abundance: .; v_gene: TRBV19; j_gene: TRBJ1-1; d_gene: TRBD1; CDR3nt: TGTGCCAGTAGTCCGGGGACAGGTCGGTACACTGAAGCTTTCTTT; CDR3aa: CASSPGTGRYTEAFF
abundance: .; v_gene: TRBV27; j_gene: TRBJ1-4; d_gene: .; CDR3nt: TGTGCCAGCAGTTTCGCTGGGGGCGGTAGAAAACTGTTTTTT; CDR3aa: CASSFAGGGRKLFF
abundance: once; v_gene: TRBV9; j_gene: TRBJ2-5; d_gene: TRBD2; CDR3nt: TGTGCCAGCAGCACCGGACTAGCGAATAACATCAAGACCCAGTACTTC; CDR3aa: CASSTGLANNIKTQYF
abundance: once; v_gene: TRBV5-1; j_gene: TRBJ2-3; d_gene: .; CDR3nt: TGCGCCAGCAGCTTAAGCGGCACAGATACGCAGTATTTT; CDR3aa: CASSLSGTDTQYF
abundance: .; v_gene: TRBV9; j_gene: TRBJ2-1; d_gene: TRBD2; CDR3nt: TGTGCCAGCAGCTCCCCAGCGGGGGGGGTGAATGAGCAGTTCTTC; CDR3aa: CASSSPAGGVNEQFF
abundance: .; v_gene: TRBV29-1; j_gene: TRBJ1-1; d_gene: TRBD1; CDR3nt: TGCAGCGTGGGGACAGGGACCCCTGAAGCTTTCTTT; CDR3aa: CSVGTGTPEAFF
abundance: once; v_gene: TRBV19; j_gene: TRBJ1-5; d_gene: .; CDR3nt: TGTGCCAGTAGTATATATAGGGGCAATCAGCCCCAGCATTTT; CDR3aa: CASSIYRGNQPQHF
abundance: .; v_gene: TRBV6-4; j_gene: TRBJ2-3; d_gene: TRBD2; CDR3nt: TGTGCCAGCAGTGACCGGGGGGGTGCTAGCACAGATACGCAGTATTTT; CDR3aa: CASSDRGGASTDTQYF
abundance: .; v_gene: TRBV12-3/TRBV12-4; j_gene: TRBJ1-2; d_gene: TRBD1; CDR3nt: TGTGCCAGCAGTCCGACAGGGGTCTATGGCTACACCTTC; CDR3aa: CASSPTGVYGYTF
abundance: .; v_gene: TRBV7-8; j_gene: TRBJ1-1; d_gene: TRBD1; CDR3nt: TGTGCCAGCAGCTACGGGACAGCGAACACTGAAGCTTTCTTT; CDR3aa: CASSYGTANTEAFF
abundance: .; v_gene: TRBV7-2; j_gene: TRBJ2-2; d_gene: TRBD1; CDR3nt: TGTGCCAGCAGCTTAGGAGGGACAGCGAACACCGGGGAGCTGTTTTTT; CDR3aa: CASSLGGTANTGELFF
abundance: .; v_gene: TRBV9; j_gene: TRBJ1-1; d_gene: .; CDR3nt: TGTGCCAGCAGCGTAAGGGGGACTGAAGCTTTCTTT; CDR3aa: CASSVRGTEAFF
abundance: once; v_gene: TRBV19; j_gene: TRBJ1-4; d_gene: .; CDR3nt: TGTGCCAGTAGTGGACAGCGGAATGAAAAACTGTTTTTT; CDR3aa: CASSGQRNEKLFF
abundance: .; v_gene: TRBV6-5; j_gene: TRBJ1-2; d_gene: TRBD1; CDR3nt: TGTGCCAGCAGTTACTCGAGTGGGACAGGGGGAGGCTACACCTTC; CDR3aa: CASSYSSGTGGGYTF
abundance: .; v_gene: TRBV27; j_gene: TRBJ2-1; d_gene: .; CDR3nt: TGTGCCAGCAGAAGGACAGATGAGCAGTTCTTC; CDR3aa: CASRRTDEQFF
abundance: few; v_gene: TRBV19; j_gene: TRBJ1-1; d_gene: .; CDR3nt: TGTGCCAGTAGTATAGGTCAGGGGAACACTGAAGCTTTCTTT; CDR3aa: CASSIGQGNTEAFF
abundance: .; v_gene: TRBV2; j_gene: TRBJ1-5; d_gene: .; CDR3nt: TGTGCCAGCACCGGGACGGGGGAGGGACAGCCCCAGCATTTT; CDR3aa: CASTGTGEGQPQHF
abundance: few; v_gene: TRBV2; j_gene: TRBJ1-1; d_gene: TRBD1; CDR3nt: TGTGCCAGCGTCTCGACAGGGTCCCTAGACGTCTTT; CDR3aa: CASVSTGSLDVF
abundance: once; v_gene: TRBV19; j_gene: TRBJ1-3; d_gene: .; CDR3nt: TGTGCCAGTAGTATCACAGGCTCTGGAAACACCATATATTTT; CDR3aa: CASSITGSGNTIYF
abundance: .; v_gene: TRBV6-5; j_gene: TRBJ2-5; d_gene: TRBD1; CDR3nt: TGTGCCAGCAGTTATTGGGGGACAGGGGGCCAAGAGACCCAGTACTTC; CDR3aa: CASSYWGTGGQETQYF
abundance: .; v_gene: TRBV19; j_gene: TRBJ1-5; d_gene: .; CDR3nt: TGTGCCAGTAGTATTACCCCGTCCAACGGCAATCAGCCCCAGCATTTT; CDR3aa: CASSITPSNGNQPQHF
abundance: .; v_gene: TRBV6-5; j_gene: TRBJ1-1; d_gene: .; CDR3nt: TGTGCCAGCAGTTCCGAAACAGGGAACACTGAAGCTTTCTTT; CDR3aa: CASSSETGNTEAFF
abundance: .; v_gene: TRBV6-5; j_gene: TRBJ2-7; d_gene: .; CDR3nt: TGTGCCAGCGGACTCGGAATCTACGAGCAGTACTTC; CDR3aa: CASGLGIYEQYF
abundance: .; v_gene: TRBV9; j_gene: TRBJ1-5; d_gene: .; CDR3nt: TGTGCCAGCAGCGTAGCAGGGGACCAGCCCCAGCATTTT; CDR3aa: CASSVAGDQPQHF
abundance: few; v_gene: TRBV5-4; j_gene: TRBJ1-2; d_gene: .; CDR3nt: TGTGCCAGCAGCTTGGCAGGGGTGAACTATGGCTACACCTTC; CDR3aa: CASSLAGVNYGYTF
abundance: .; v_gene: TRBV5-1; j_gene: TRBJ2-1; d_gene: .; CDR3nt: TGCGCCAGCAGCCAAGACGTGGGGAATGAGCAGTTCTTC; CDR3aa: CASSQDVGNEQFF
abundance: few; v_gene: TRBV29-1; j_gene: TRBJ1-3; d_gene: TRBD1; CDR3nt: TGCAGCGTGGATTTGACAGGGGGAACTGGAAACACCATATATTTT; CDR3aa: CSVDLTGGTGNTIYF
abundance: .; v_gene: TRBV6-5; j_gene: TRBJ2-1; d_gene: TRBD2; CDR3nt: TGTGCCAGCAGTTATGACGCCGGGACTAGCGACAATGAGCAGTTCTTC; CDR3aa: CASSYDAGTSDNEQFF
abundance: .; v_gene: TRBV5-6; j_gene: TRBJ1-2; d_gene: .; CDR3nt: TGTGCCAGCAGCCCGGGAGACTATGGCTACACCTTC; CDR3aa: CASSPGDYGYTF
abundance: .; v_gene: TRBV7-9; j_gene: TRBJ1-2; d_gene: .; CDR3nt: TGTGCCAGCAGCAACCTGCCCCAGACCAACTATGGCTACACCTTC; CDR3aa: CASSNLPQTNYGYTF
abundance: .; v_gene: TRBV19; j_gene: TRBJ1-1; d_gene: .; CDR3nt: TGTGCCAGTAGTATGAGAGCTGAAGCTTTCTTT; CDR3aa: CASSMRAEAFF
abundance: .; v_gene: TRBV2; j_gene: TRBJ1-5; d_gene: .; CDR3nt: TGTGCCAGCAGTGAGACAGATAGCAATCAGCCCCAGCATTTT; CDR3aa: CASSETDSNQPQHF
abundance: .; v_gene: TRBV6-6; j_gene: TRBJ1-2; d_gene: .; CDR3nt: TGTGCCAGCCTTGGGAGGGGGGCGCGGTATGGCTACACCTTC; CDR3aa: CASLGRGARYGYTF
abundance: .; v_gene: TRBV7-9; j_gene: TRBJ1-4; d_gene: .; CDR3nt: TGTGCCAGCAGCCTTGCCGGACCAACTAATGAAAAACTGTTTTTT; CDR3aa: CASSLAGPTNEKLFF